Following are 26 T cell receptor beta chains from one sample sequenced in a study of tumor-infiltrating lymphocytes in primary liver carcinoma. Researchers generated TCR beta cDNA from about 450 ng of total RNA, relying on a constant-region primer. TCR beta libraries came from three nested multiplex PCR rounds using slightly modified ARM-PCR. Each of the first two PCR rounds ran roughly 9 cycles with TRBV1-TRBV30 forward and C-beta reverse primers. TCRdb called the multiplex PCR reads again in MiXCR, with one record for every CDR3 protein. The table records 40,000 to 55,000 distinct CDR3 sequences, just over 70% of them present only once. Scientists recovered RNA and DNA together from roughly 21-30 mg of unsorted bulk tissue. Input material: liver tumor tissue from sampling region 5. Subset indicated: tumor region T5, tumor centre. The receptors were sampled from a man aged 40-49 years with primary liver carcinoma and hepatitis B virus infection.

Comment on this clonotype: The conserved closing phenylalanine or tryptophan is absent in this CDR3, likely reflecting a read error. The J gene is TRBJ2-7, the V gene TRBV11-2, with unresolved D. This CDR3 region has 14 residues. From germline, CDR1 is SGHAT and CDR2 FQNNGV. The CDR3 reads CASSITDGAYEQYL. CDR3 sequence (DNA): TGTGCAAGCAGCATAACCGACGGAGCCTACGAGCAGTACTTA.

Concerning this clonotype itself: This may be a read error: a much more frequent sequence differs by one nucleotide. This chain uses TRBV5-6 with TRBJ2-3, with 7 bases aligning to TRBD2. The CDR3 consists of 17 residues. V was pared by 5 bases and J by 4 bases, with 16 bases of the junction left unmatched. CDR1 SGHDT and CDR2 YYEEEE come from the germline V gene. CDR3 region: CASSRAGLVGGSDTQYF. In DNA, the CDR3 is TGTGCCAGCAGTCGAGCCGGACTAGTGGGAGGGTCAGATACGCAGTATTTT. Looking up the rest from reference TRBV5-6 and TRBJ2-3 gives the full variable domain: DAGVTQSPTHLIKTRGQQVTLRCSPKSGHDTVSWYQQALGQGPQFIFQYYEEEERQRGNFPDRFSGHQFPNYSSELNVNALLLGDSALYLCASSRAGLVGGSDTQYFGPGTRLTVL.

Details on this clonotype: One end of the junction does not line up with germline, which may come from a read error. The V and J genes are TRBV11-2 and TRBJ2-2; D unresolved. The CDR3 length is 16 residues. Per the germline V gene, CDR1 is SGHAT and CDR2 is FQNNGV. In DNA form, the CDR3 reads TGTGTCAGCAGCTTAGGTGCAGCTATGAGCGCCGGGGAGCTGTTTTTT. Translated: CVSSLGAAMSAGELFF.

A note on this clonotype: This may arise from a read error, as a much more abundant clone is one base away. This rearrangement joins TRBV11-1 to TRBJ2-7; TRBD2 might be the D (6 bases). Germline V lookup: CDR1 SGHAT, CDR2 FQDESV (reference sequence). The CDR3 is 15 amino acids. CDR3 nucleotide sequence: TGTGCCGGCAGCTTAGACCTAGCGCGAATCTACGAGCAGTACTTC. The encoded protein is CAGSLDLARIYEQYF.

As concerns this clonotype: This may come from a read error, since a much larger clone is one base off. The CDR3 DNA sequence: TGTGGCAGCCGTGTCTCCTTAAGTCCGTGGGAGACCCAGTACTTC. It yields the protein CGSRVSLSPWETQYF. This chain uses TRBV28 with TRBJ2-5; D unclear. Germline V gene sequence: CDR1 MDHEN, CDR2 SYDVKM. The CDR3 totals 15 residues.

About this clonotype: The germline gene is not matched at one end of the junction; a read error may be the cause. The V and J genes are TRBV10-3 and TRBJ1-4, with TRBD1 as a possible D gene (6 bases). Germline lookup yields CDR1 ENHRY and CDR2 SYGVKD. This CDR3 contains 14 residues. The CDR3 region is CAISELSGDEKLFF. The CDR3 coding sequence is TGTGCCATCAGTGAGTTGTCAGGGGATGAAAAACTATTTTTT.

As DNA, the CDR3 is TGTGCCAGCAGCTTATCTGGGAGTGGAACTAAAGCTTTCTTT. It encodes CASSLSGSGTKAFF. The chain carries TRBV5-5 and TRBJ1-1; D gene uncertain. The CDR3 totals 14 residues. CDR1 is SGHKS, CDR2 YYEKEE, per germline (reference sequence). V shed 2 bases and J shed 9 bases, with 17 bases lying between them.

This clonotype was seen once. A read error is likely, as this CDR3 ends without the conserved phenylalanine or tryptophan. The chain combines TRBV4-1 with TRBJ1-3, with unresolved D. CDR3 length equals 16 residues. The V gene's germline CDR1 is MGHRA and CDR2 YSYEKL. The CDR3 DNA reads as TGCGCCAACAGCCGAGATCACGGTGTCTGGAGAAACACCATATATTCT. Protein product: CANSRDHGVWRNTIYS.

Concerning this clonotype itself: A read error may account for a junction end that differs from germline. The CDR3 DNA is TGTACCAGCAGTTTACTCCGAGGACAGGTATTGAACAATGAGCAGTTCTTC. Translation gives CTSSLLRGQVLNNEQFF. The chain employs TRBV28 and TRBJ2-1, with 7 bases identical to TRBD1. The germline CDR1 and CDR2 sequences are MDHEN and SYDVKM. The CDR3 is 17 amino acids.

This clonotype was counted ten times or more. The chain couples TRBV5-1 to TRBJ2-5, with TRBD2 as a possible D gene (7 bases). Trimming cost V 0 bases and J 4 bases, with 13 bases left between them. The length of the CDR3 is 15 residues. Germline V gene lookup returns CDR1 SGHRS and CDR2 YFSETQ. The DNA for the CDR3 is TGCGCCAGCAGCTTGGAAGGGGGGGTGTCAGAGACCCAGTACTTC. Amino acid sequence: CASSLEGGVSETQYF.

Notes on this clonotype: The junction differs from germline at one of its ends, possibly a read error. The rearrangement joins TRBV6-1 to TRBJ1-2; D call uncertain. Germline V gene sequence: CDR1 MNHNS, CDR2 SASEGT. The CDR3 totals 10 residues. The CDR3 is CVSSELGYTF. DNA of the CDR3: TGTGTCAGCAGCGAATTGGGCTACACCTTC.

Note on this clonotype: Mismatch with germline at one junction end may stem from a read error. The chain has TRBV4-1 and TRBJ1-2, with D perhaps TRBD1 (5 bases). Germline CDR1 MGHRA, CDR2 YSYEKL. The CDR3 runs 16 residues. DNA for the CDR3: TGCCCCAGCAGCCCAGACCACGGGGCGTTCGACTATGGCTACACCTTC. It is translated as CPSSPDHGAFDYGYTF.

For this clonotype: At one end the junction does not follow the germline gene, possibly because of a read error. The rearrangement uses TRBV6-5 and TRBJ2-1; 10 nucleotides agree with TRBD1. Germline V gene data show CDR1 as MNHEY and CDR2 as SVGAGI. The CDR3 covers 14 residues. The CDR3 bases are TGTGCCAGCAGTTTCGGGACAGGGGTTAATGAGCACTTCTTC. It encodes CASSFGTGVNEHFF.

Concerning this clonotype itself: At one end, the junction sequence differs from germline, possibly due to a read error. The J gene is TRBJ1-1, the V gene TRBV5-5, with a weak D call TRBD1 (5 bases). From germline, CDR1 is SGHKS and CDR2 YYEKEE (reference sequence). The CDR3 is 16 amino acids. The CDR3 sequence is CVSSLVGQGGATEAFF. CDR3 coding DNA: TGTGTCAGCAGCTTGGTTGGGCAGGGAGGGGCCACTGAAGCTTTCTTT. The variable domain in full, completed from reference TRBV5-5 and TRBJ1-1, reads DAGVTQSPTHLIKTRGQQVTLRCSPISGHKSVSWYQQVLGQGPQFIFQYYEKEERGRGNFPDRFSARQFPNYSSELNVNALLLGDSALYLCVSSLVGQGGATEAFFGQGTRLTVV.

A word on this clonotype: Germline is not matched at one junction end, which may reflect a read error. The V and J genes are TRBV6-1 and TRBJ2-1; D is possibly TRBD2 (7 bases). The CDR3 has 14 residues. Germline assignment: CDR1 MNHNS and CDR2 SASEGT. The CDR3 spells CASSDLRGGDEQSF. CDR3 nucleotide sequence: TGTGCCAGCAGTGATTTGAGGGGGGGCGATGAGCAGTCCTTC.

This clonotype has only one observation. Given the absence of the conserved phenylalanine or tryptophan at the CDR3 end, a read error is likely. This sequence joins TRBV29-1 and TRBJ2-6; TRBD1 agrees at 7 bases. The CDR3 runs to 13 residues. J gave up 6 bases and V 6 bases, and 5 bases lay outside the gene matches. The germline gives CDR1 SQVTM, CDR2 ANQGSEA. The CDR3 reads CSVMTGMANVLTL. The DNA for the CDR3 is TGCAGCGTGATGACAGGGATGGCCAACGTCCTGACTCTC.

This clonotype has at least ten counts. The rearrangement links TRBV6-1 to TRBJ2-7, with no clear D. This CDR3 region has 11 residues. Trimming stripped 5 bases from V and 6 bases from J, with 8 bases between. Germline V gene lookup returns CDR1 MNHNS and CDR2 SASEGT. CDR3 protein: CASSPYPEQYF. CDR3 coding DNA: TGTGCCAGCAGTCCCTATCCCGAGCAGTACTTC.

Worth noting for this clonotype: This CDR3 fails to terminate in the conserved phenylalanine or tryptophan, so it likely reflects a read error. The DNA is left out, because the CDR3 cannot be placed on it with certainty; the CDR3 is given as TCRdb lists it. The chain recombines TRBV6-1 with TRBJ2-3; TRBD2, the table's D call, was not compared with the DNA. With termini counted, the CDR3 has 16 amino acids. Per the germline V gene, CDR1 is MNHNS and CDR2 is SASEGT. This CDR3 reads CTCSQLAGLTTDTQYL.

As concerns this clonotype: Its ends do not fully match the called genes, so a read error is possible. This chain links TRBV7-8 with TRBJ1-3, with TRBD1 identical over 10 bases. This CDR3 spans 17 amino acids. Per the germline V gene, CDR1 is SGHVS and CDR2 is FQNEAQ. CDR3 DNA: TGCACCAGCAGCCCCACCGGGACAGGGGTCTCTGGAAACACCATATATTTT. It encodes CTSSPTGTGVSGNTIYF. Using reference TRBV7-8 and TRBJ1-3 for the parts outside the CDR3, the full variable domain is GAGVSQSPRYKVAKRGQDVALRCDPISGHVSLFWYQQALGQGPEFLTYFQNEAQLDKSGLPSDRFFAERPEGSVSTLKIQRTQQEDSAVYLCTSSPTGTGVSGNTIYFGEGSWLTVV.

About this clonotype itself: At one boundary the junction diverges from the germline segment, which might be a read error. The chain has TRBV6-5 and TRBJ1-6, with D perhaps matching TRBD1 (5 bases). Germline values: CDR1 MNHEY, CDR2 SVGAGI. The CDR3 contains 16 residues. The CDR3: CASSYSAGFDNLPIHF. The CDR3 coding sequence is TGTGCCAGCAGTTACTCAGCAGGGTTTGATAATTTACCCATCCACTTT.

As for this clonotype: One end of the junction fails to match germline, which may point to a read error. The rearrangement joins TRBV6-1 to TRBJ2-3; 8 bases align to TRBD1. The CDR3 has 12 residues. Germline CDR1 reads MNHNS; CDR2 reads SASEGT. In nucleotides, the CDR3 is TGTGTCAGCAGGCGGACAGGGGATACGCAGTATTTT. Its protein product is CVSRRTGDTQYF.

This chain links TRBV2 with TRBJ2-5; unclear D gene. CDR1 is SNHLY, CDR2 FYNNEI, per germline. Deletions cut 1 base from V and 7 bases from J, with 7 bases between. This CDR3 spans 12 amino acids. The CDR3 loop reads CASSEGEATQYF. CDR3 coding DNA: TGTGCCAGCAGTGAAGGTGAAGCGACCCAGTACTTC.

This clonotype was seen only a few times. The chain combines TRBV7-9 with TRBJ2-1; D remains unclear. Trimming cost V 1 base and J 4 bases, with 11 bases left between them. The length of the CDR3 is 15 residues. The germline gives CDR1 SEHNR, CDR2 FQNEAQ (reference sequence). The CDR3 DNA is TGTGCCAGCAGCTTAGGGTCGGAAGGGTACAATGAGCAGTTCTTC. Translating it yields CASSLGSEGYNEQFF.

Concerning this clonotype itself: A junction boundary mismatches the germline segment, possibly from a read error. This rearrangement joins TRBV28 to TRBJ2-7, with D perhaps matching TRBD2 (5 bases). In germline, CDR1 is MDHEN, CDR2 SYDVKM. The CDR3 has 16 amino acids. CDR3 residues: CTSTDGRAGIFYEQYF. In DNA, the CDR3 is TGTACCAGCACGGATGGTAGGGCCGGGATATTCTACGAGCAGTACTTC.

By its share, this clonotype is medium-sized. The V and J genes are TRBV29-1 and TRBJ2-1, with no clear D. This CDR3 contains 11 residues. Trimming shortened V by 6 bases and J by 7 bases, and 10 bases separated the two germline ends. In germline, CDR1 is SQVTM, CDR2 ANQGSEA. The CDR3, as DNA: TGCAGCGTCGATAAGAGGAATGAGCAGTTCTTC. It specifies CSVDKRNEQFF.

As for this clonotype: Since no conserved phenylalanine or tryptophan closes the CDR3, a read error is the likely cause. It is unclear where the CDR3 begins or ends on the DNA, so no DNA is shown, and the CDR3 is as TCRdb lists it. The CDR3 reads CSVDGQGPYEQCS. V gene TRBV29-1 combines with J gene TRBJ2-7; the D segment call TRBD1 is taken from the table without a DNA check. The CDR3 has 13 residues if both end residues are counted. From germline, CDR1 is SQVTM and CDR2 ANQGSEA.